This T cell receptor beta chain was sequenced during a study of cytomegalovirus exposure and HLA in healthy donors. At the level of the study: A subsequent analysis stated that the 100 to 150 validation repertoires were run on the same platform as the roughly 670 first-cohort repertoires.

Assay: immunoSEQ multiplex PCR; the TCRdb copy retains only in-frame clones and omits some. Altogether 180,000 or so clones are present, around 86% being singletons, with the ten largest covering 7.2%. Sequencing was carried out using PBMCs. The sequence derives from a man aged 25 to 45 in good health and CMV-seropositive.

CDR3 nucleotide sequence: TGTGCCAGCAGTTACTCGACAGGTCCTCCGGGGGAGCAGTACTTC. Translation gives CASSYSTGPPGEQYF. The rearrangement joins TRBV6-5 to TRBJ2-7, with D tentatively TRBD1 (6 bases). Looked up from germline, CDR1 is MNHEY and CDR2 is SVGAGI. This CDR3 has 15 amino acids. V lost 0 bases to trimming and J lost 7 bases, with 16 bases between them.